This T cell receptor beta chain originates from a study of shared clonotypes between healthy human individuals. Germline V gene sequence: CDR1 MGHRA, CDR2 YSYEKL. The CDR3 runs 14 residues. V was cut by 2 bases and J by 7 bases, with 12 bases left in between. Sorted-subset replicate PCR reactions were performed with about 190 ng DNA, corresponding to roughly 30,000 T cell genomes. Data came from immunoSEQ multiplex PCR; TCRdb stores just in-frame clones and leaves some out. This sample has 550,000 to 600,000 clones; roughly 98% occur once, and the top ten carry 0.3%. Naive CD8 cells lacked CD45RO, underwent positive selection for CCR7 and left out terminally differentiated effector memory CD45RA+ cells.

The V gene is TRBV4-1, the J gene TRBJ2-1; perhaps TRBD1 as D (6 bases). This TCR came from a man in his thirties or forties in good health. Sequences were obtained from naive CD8+ T cells sorted from blood. In DNA form, the CDR3 reads TGCGCCAGCAGCCAACCGGGACACCAGAATGAGCAGTTCTTC. It yields the protein CASSQPGHQNEQFF.